A few counts support the clone carrying this T cell receptor beta chain. Its antigen remains unidentified. Sequencing was performed with immunoSEQ multiplex PCR; in TCRdb, only in-frame clones are kept and a portion is missing. Found here are about 81,000 clones, about 88% of them singletons; the top ten hold 5.5% to 7%. The data originate from a study of OX40 agonist ivuxolimab in advanced cancers. Study-level background: One patient with hepatocellular carcinoma and two with cutaneous melanoma, three in all, had partial responses. Whole-study findings and limits: Blood T cells, both CD4+ and CD8+, expanded clonally by week 6 at 0.1 to 3.0 mg/kg.

With 6 bases removed from V and 3 bases from J, the gap between germline ends came to 18 bases. Germline CDR1 MNHEY, CDR2 SVGAGI. The length of the CDR3 is 15 residues. At cycle 4 day 1, cycle 7 day 1, and baseline, blood was sampled. This TCR was sampled from an adult with an advanced solid tumor such as melanoma, head and neck, liver or kidney cancer. Sequencing was performed on CD4+ or CD8+ T cells sorted from blood, taken in a trial of the OX40 agonist ivuxolimab. V usage is TRBV6-5 and J usage is TRBJ2-7; D is uncertain. The CDR3 coding sequence is TGTGCCAGCAGACCCTCCTTCTTGAACTTCTACGAGCAGTACGTC. Translation gives CASRPSFLNFYEQYV.